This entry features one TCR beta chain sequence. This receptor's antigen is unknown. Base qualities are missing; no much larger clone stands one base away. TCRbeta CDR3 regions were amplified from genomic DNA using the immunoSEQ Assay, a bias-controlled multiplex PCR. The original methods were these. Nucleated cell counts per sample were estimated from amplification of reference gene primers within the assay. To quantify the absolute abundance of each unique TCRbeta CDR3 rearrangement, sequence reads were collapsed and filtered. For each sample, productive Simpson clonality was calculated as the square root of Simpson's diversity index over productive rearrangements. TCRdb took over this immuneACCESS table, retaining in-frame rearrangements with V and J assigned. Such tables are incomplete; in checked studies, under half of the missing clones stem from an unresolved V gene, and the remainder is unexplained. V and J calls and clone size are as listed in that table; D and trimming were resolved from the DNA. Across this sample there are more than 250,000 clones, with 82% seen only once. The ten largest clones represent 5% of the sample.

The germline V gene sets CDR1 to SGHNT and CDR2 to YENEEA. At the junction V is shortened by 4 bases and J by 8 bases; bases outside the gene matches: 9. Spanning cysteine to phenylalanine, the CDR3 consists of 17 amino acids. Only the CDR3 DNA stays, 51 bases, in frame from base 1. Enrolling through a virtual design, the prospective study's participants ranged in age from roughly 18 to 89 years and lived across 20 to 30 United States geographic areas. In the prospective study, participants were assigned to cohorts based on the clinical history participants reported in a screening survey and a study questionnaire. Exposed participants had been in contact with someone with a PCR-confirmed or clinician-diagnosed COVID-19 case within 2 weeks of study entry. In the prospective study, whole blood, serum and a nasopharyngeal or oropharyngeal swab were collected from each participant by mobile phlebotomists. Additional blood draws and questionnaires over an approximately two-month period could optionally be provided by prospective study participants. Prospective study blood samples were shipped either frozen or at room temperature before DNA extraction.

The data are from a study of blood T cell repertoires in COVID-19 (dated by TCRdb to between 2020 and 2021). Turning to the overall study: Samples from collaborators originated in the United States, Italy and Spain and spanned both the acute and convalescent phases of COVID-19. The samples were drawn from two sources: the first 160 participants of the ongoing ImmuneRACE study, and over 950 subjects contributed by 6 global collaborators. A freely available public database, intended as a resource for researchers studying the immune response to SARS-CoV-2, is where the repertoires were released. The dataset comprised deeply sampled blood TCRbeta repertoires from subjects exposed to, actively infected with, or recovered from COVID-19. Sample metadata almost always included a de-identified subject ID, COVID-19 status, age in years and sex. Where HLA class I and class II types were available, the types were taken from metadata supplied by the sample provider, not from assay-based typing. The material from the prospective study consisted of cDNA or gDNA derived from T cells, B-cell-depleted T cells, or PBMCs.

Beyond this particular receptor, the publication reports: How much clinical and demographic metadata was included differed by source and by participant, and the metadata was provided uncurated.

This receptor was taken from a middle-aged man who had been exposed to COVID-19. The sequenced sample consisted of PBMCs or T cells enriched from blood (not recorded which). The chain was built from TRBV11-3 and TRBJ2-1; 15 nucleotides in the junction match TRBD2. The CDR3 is CASSSWTSGRAGDEQFF. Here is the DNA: TGTGCCAGCAGCTCATGGACTAGCGGGAGGGCGGGCGATGAGCAGTTCTTC.